This TCR beta chain was captured by sequencing in a study of identical twins. TCRdb passed the 5' RACE reads through MiXCR, listing each CDR3 protein once. This sample has some 440,000 distinct CDR3 sequences, with roughly 24% found just once. The CDR3 is 13 amino acids. Trimming pared 3 bases from V and 3 bases from J, leaving 9 bases between. These same data were also listed under a study on T cells expressing NK-cell markers.

The rearrangement links TRBV12-3 or TRBV12-4 to TRBJ2-7; D is unclear. Source material: CD4+ T cells sorted from blood. The source of this sequence is a woman under 30 in good health. CDR3 nucleotides: TGTGCCAGCAGTTTGCGTGCAGACTACGAGCAGTACTTC. Protein product: CASSLRADYEQYF.